The sequence of this T cell receptor (beta chain) was determined in a study of shared clonotypes between healthy human individuals. Measured with immunoSEQ multiplex PCR; TCRdb has only the in-frame clones, and not every one. This sample has about 1.5 million clones; 95% to 99% occur once, and the top ten carry 0.4% to 0.55%. Partitioning of CD4+ cells yielded a CD45RA+ naive subset and a CD45RA-negative memory subset. V lost 1 base and J lost 5, with 8 bases in between. Germline V gene data show CDR1 as LNHDA and CDR2 as SQIVND (reference sequence). The CDR3 consists of 13 residues. This clonotype was sampled from a man aged 30-40 years in good health. The chain joins TRBV19 to TRBJ2-5; D gene ambiguous. Sequenced input: naive CD4+ T cells sorted from blood. Documented subset: CD45RA+ positively selected. CDR3 amino acids: CASSIGSMETQYF. The CDR3 DNA reads as TGTGCCAGTAGTATAGGAAGTATGGAGACCCAGTACTTC.